Below, 8 T cell receptor beta chains from the same sample are listed, as sequenced in a study of cytomegalovirus exposure and HLA in healthy donors. The data were produced by immunoSEQ multiplex PCR, yet TCRdb's version contains in-frame clones alone and is incomplete. The data contain around 150,000 clones, just over 85% of them singletons. Sequencing was done on a sample of PBMCs. All receptors come from a woman aged 18 to 35 in good health and CMV-seropositive.

This clone was detected only once. V usage is TRBV5-4 and J usage is TRBJ2-1; 15 bases are a match to TRBD2. This CDR3 has 17 amino acids. V shed 9 bases, J shed 1 base, and the junction held 8 bases outside the gene matches. CDR1 and CDR2 (germline): SGHNT, YYREEE (reference sequence). CDR3 residues: CATGLAGGPSSYNEQFF. The CDR3 DNA is TGTGCCACAGGACTAGCGGGAGGGCCGTCATCCTACAATGAGCAGTTCTTC.

The V gene is TRBV6-6, the J gene TRBJ2-2, with 8 bases lining up with TRBD1. V was clipped by 6 bases and J by 7 bases; unmatched bases: 13. Germline-derived CDR1 and CDR2 are MNHNY and SVGAGI (reference sequence). The CDR3 extends over 16 amino acids. CDR3 sequence reads: CASRTRGRKSVGELFF. CDR3 DNA sequence: TGTGCCAGCAGAACCAGGGGGCGGAAGAGTGTCGGGGAGCTGTTTTTT.

The gene calls are TRBV11-2 and TRBJ2-5, with D uncertain. The germline CDR1 and CDR2 sequences are SGHAT and FQNNGV. The CDR3 extends over 13 amino acids. The V end lost 5 bases, the J end lost 3 bases, and 10 bases lay between the germline ends. This CDR3 is CASSATWEETQYF. CDR3 in DNA: TGTGCCAGCAGCGCGACATGGGAAGAGACCCAGTACTTC.

The rearrangement uses TRBV25-1 and TRBJ1-2, with a possible D match to TRBD1 (5 bases). From germline, CDR1 is MGHDK and CDR2 SYGVNS. The ends were cut back, 6 bases at V and 7 bases at J, with 12 bases in the middle. CDR3 length equals 12 residues. Here the CDR3 reads CASREGRVGYTF. As DNA, the CDR3 is TGTGCCAGCAGGGAGGGGCGTGTTGGCTACACCTTC.

This chain joins TRBV6-1 and TRBJ1-5; D is unclear. This CDR3 has 13 residues. V lost 6 bases to trimming and J lost 6 bases, with 12 bases between them. The germline gives CDR1 MNHNS, CDR2 SASEGT. For the CDR3, the DNA is TGTGCCAGCAGCCCGTGGGGAGGTCAGCCCCAGCATTTT. Protein sequence: CASSPWGGQPQHF.

This clone was observed once. This chain links TRBV28 with TRBJ1-1, with D uncertain. The V gene's germline CDR1 is MDHEN and CDR2 SYDVKM. Trimming took 2 bases from V and 2 from J, leaving 12 bases between them. The CDR3 length is 15 residues. CDR3 bases: TGTGCCAGCAGTTTAAGCGACTCCAGTAACACTGAAGCTTTCTTT. It codes for CASSLSDSSNTEAFF.

This sequence joins TRBV27 and TRBJ2-7; 10 bases are a match to TRBD2. J lost 3 bases, V lost 8 bases, and 13 bases had no gene match. Per germline, CDR1 MNHEY and CDR2 SMNVEV (reference sequence). This CDR3 is built from 16 residues. CDR3 sequence: CASYQPGASGGYEQYF. As DNA, the CDR3 is TGTGCCAGCTATCAGCCGGGCGCTAGCGGGGGCTACGAGCAGTACTTC.

This chain joins TRBV28 and TRBJ1-4, with D possibly matching TRBD1 (6 bases). The CDR3 has 15 residues. Per germline, CDR1 MDHEN and CDR2 SYDVKM. The V gene lost 6 bases and the J gene lost 8 bases, with 19 bases spanning the gap. This CDR3 reads CASSFGTTQGEKLFF. The CDR3, as DNA: TGTGCCAGCAGCTTCGGGACAACCCAAGGGGAAAAACTGTTTTTT.